The rows below give T cell receptor beta chains drawn from one sample of a study of T cells in Graves' hyperthyroidism and ophthalmopathy. TCRdb re-called the multiplex PCR reads with MiXCR, one entry per CDR3 protein. The sample lists about 600,000 distinct CDR3 sequences; around 15% were seen once. Sequenced material: blood. The receptors stem from a woman between 35 and 50 years old with Graves' ophthalmopathy. Each CDR3 is given with its conserved first and last residue. Each record gives: J gene, clone size, V gene, D gene, CDR3 protein, CDR3 DNA. A D gene is named only where the DNA matches it firmly. Expanded clones are given a class, and other clones once, few, many or no size at all.

j_gene: TRBJ2-7
abundance: many
v_gene: TRBV5-1
d_gene: TRBD2
CDR3aa: CASSSGTSGPSYEQYF
CDR3nt: TGCGCCAGCAGCTCGGGGACTAGCGGACCATCCTACGAGCAGTACTTC

j_gene: TRBJ2-7
abundance: many
v_gene: TRBV11-2
d_gene: TRBD2
CDR3aa: CASSFLAGGGEQYF
CDR3nt: TGTGCCAGCAGCTTCTTAGCGGGAGGTGGCGAGCAGTACTTC

j_gene: TRBJ2-1
abundance: few
v_gene: TRBV4-1
d_gene: TRBD2
CDR3aa: CASSRRLAGVGEQFF
CDR3nt: TGCGCCAGCAGCCGACGACTAGCGGGAGTTGGTGAGCAGTTCTTC

j_gene: TRBJ2-5
abundance: few
v_gene: TRBV18
d_gene: -
CDR3aa: CASSSYGGQETQYF
CDR3nt: TGTGCCAGCTCATCCTACGGGGGCCAAGAGACCCAGTACTTC

j_gene: TRBJ2-7
abundance: many
v_gene: TRBV28
d_gene: TRBD2
CDR3aa: CASTLTSGASYEQYF
CDR3nt: TGTGCCAGCACCCTGACTAGCGGGGCTTCCTACGAGCAGTACTTC

j_gene: TRBJ2-5
abundance: many
v_gene: TRBV6-1
d_gene: -
CDR3aa: CASSNTGTRQQTQYF
CDR3nt: TGTGCCAGCAGTAATACCGGGACTCGACAACAGACCCAGTACTTC

j_gene: TRBJ2-1
abundance: few
v_gene: TRBV9
d_gene: -
CDR3aa: CASSVKGGTPGAPYNEQFF
CDR3nt: TGTGCCAGCAGCGTAAAGGGGGGGACCCCAGGGGCCCCCTACAATGAGCAGTTCTTC

j_gene: TRBJ2-1
abundance: many
v_gene: TRBV3-1
d_gene: TRBD2
CDR3aa: CASSQGGLAGVPIEQFF
CDR3nt: TGTGCCAGCAGCCAAGGAGGGCTAGCGGGAGTTCCGATTGAGCAGTTCTTC

j_gene: TRBJ2-4
abundance: many
v_gene: TRBV28
d_gene: -
CDR3aa: CASSYGGHGNIQYF
CDR3nt: TGTGCCAGCAGCTACGGGGGGCACGGGAACATTCAGTACTTC

j_gene: TRBJ2-4
abundance: -
v_gene: TRBV19
d_gene: -
CDR3aa: CASSIDSASQYF
CDR3nt: TGTGCCAGTAGTATAGATTCGGCGTCTCAGTACTTC

j_gene: TRBJ2-5
abundance: few
v_gene: TRBV6-1
d_gene: TRBD2
CDR3aa: CASRAGGTNAQETQYF
CDR3nt: TGTGCCAGCCGTGCGGGCGGGACTAATGCACAAGAGACCCAGTACTTC

j_gene: TRBJ1-1
abundance: few
v_gene: TRBV29-1
d_gene: TRBD1
CDR3aa: CSVGDRRNTEAFF
CDR3nt: TGCAGCGTTGGGGACAGGCGAAACACTGAAGCTTTCTTT

j_gene: TRBJ2-5
abundance: few
v_gene: TRBV5-5
d_gene: TRBD2
CDR3aa: CASSLAVAGGETQYF
CDR3nt: TGTGCCAGCAGCTTGGCCGTAGCGGGGGGGGAGACCCAGTACTTC

j_gene: TRBJ1-5
abundance: many
v_gene: TRBV2
d_gene: TRBD1
CDR3aa: CASSRAGQGVRNQPQHF
CDR3nt: TGTGCCAGCTCCCGAGCGGGACAGGGAGTTAGAAATCAGCCCCAGCATTTT

j_gene: TRBJ2-1
abundance: -
v_gene: TRBV20-1
d_gene: TRBD2
CDR3aa: CSAPPGGHNEQFF
CDR3nt: TGCAGTGCTCCTCCGGGGGGGCACAATGAGCAGTTCTTC

j_gene: TRBJ1-6
abundance: few
v_gene: TRBV11-1
d_gene: TRBD1
CDR3aa: CASRLPGQGCSPLHF
CDR3nt: TGTGCCAGCAGGCTACCGGGACAGGGTTGTTCACCCCTCCACTTT

j_gene: TRBJ2-7
abundance: many
v_gene: TRBV18
d_gene: TRBD2
CDR3aa: CASSPPGLAGGEQYF
CDR3nt: TGTGCCAGCTCACCCCCGGGACTAGCGGGAGGTGAGCAGTACTTC

j_gene: TRBJ2-1
abundance: many
v_gene: TRBV7-2
d_gene: TRBD2
CDR3aa: CASSLGTSVYNEQFF
CDR3nt: TGTGCCAGCAGCCTAGGGACTAGCGTGTACAATGAGCAGTTCTTC

j_gene: TRBJ1-6
abundance: -
v_gene: TRBV5-1
d_gene: TRBD1
CDR3aa: CASSTGTEDTPLHF
CDR3nt: TGCGCCAGCAGCACCGGGACAGAAGATACACCCCTCCACTTT

j_gene: TRBJ2-5
abundance: many
v_gene: TRBV12-3/TRBV12-4
d_gene: -
CDR3aa: CASRPRGGSETQYF
CDR3nt: TGTGCCAGCAGACCCAGGGGGGGATCAGAGACCCAGTACTTC

j_gene: TRBJ1-1
abundance: many
v_gene: TRBV20-1
d_gene: TRBD1
CDR3aa: CSATGQALMNTEAFF
CDR3nt: TGCAGTGCTACGGGACAGGCGCTGATGAACACTGAAGCTTTCTTT

j_gene: TRBJ1-5
abundance: few
v_gene: TRBV2
d_gene: -
CDR3aa: CASSDSPPGQPQHF
CDR3nt: TGTGCCAGCAGTGATTCCCCCCCCGGGCAGCCCCAGCATTTT

j_gene: TRBJ1-5
abundance: many
v_gene: TRBV20-1
d_gene: -
CDR3aa: CSARGRPDQPQHF
CDR3nt: TGCAGTGCTAGAGGCAGACCCGATCAGCCCCAGCATTTT

j_gene: TRBJ2-7
abundance: many
v_gene: TRBV28
d_gene: TRBD2
CDR3aa: CASSPRTSGIGEQYF
CDR3nt: TGTGCCAGCAGTCCCAGGACTAGCGGGATTGGCGAGCAGTACTTC

j_gene: TRBJ2-5
abundance: many
v_gene: TRBV20-1
d_gene: TRBD2
CDR3aa: CSARGAGGRQETQYF
CDR3nt: TGCAGTGCTAGAGGTGCGGGGGGCCGACAAGAGACCCAGTACTTC

j_gene: TRBJ2-3
abundance: many
v_gene: TRBV3-1
d_gene: -
CDR3aa: CASSQDLSSDTQYF
CDR3nt: TGTGCCAGCAGCCAAGATCTATCTTCGGATACGCAGTATTTT

j_gene: TRBJ2-5
abundance: many
v_gene: TRBV2
d_gene: -
CDR3aa: CASTLETQYF
CDR3nt: TGTGCCAGTACGCTAGAGACCCAGTACTTC

j_gene: TRBJ2-4
abundance: -
v_gene: TRBV7-2
d_gene: -
CDR3aa: CASSRGVENIQYF
CDR3nt: TGTGCCAGCAGTCGAGGGGTGGAGAACATTCAGTACTTC

j_gene: TRBJ2-1
abundance: many
v_gene: TRBV2
d_gene: TRBD2
CDR3aa: CASRSGNSYNEQFF
CDR3nt: TGTGCCAGCAGGAGCGGGAACTCCTACAATGAGCAGTTCTTC

j_gene: TRBJ2-7
abundance: few
v_gene: TRBV7-6
d_gene: TRBD1
CDR3aa: CASSLPGQGAVGGTYEQYF
CDR3nt: TGTGCCAGCAGCCTCCCCGGACAGGGGGCGGTGGGAGGAACCTACGAGCAGTACTTC

j_gene: TRBJ1-5
abundance: -
v_gene: TRBV10-3
d_gene: -
CDR3aa: CAISESAIGDQPQHF
CDR3nt: TGTGCCATCAGTGAGTCGGCGATAGGGGATCAGCCCCAGCATTTT

j_gene: TRBJ2-7
abundance: -
v_gene: TRBV7-2
d_gene: -
CDR3aa: CASSLFPGGNVGEQYF
CDR3nt: TGTGCCAGCAGCTTATTTCCTGGAGGGAACGTTGGCGAGCAGTACTTC

j_gene: TRBJ2-3
abundance: -
v_gene: TRBV25-1
d_gene: TRBD1
CDR3aa: CASSEWDRGSTDTQYF
CDR3nt: TGTGCCAGCAGTGAATGGGACAGGGGGTCCACAGATACGCAGTATTTT

j_gene: TRBJ2-1
abundance: few
v_gene: TRBV27
d_gene: TRBD2
CDR3aa: CASSSPLAGVNEQFF
CDR3nt: TGTGCCAGCAGTTCCCCATTAGCGGGAGTTAATGAGCAGTTCTTC

j_gene: TRBJ1-2
abundance: once
v_gene: TRBV18
d_gene: -
CDR3aa: CASSPPEQSSTYGYTF
CDR3nt: TGTGCCAGCTCACCACCGGAACAGAGTTCTACCTATGGCTACACCTTC

j_gene: TRBJ2-7
abundance: many
v_gene: TRBV28
d_gene: -
CDR3aa: CASRPTGEDEQYF
CDR3nt: TGTGCCAGCAGACCCACAGGGGAGGACGAGCAGTACTTC